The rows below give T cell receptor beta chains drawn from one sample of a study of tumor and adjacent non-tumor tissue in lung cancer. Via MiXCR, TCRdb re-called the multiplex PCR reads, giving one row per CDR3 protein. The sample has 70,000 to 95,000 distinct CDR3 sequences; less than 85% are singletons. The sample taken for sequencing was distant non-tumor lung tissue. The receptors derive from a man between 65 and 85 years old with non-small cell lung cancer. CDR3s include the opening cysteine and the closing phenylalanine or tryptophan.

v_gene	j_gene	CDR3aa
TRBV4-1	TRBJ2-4	CTSSPLRLAGAAPAKNIQYF
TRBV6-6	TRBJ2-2	CATQWGWDIGELFF
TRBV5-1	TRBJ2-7	CASSWDKTYEQYF
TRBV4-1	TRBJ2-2	CASRARESSGGPRGIGELFF
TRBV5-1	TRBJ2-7	CASSLGSGSKDEQYF
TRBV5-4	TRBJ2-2	CTNSGPRGTGELFF
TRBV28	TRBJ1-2	CASSLLSGTWGIRGYTF
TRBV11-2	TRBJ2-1	CASSLRRGLADSYIEQFF
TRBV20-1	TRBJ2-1	CSAKVGGICKEQFF
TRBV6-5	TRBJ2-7	CASSYGQGGYALYEQYF
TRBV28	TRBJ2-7	CASSLNLQGWSYKQYF
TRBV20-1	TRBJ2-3	CIAGLILDMQYF
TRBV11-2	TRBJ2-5	CASSPETVEQETQYF
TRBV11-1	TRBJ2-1	CASSYIRYNEHFF
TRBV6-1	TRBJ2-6	CASSEGDGANILTF
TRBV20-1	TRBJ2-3	CSSIEQIITDTQYF